Listed here are 26 T cell receptor beta chains from one sample, sequenced in a study of immune heterogeneity within non-small cell lung tumors. CDR3 of TCR beta was amplified by multiplex PCR that used 32 V and 13 J primers. In TCRdb, the multiplex PCR reads were re-called with MiXCR into one record per CDR3 protein. The sample includes 21,000 or so distinct CDR3 sequences, around 30% of them seen just once. The template consisted of bulk tumor genomic DNA, with about 600 ng used per sample. Surgery yielded several widely spaced biopsies per primary tumor. Each patient presented with untreated, newly diagnosed non-small cell lung cancer and received curative surgery. The sample consisted of lung tumor tissue. Every receptor here comes from a man aged 35 to 55 with non-small cell lung cancer.

This clonotype is deemed medium-sized. CDR3 loop: CASGLGPIPFF. CDR3 nucleotide sequence: TGTGCTAGTGGTTTGGGACCTATACCGTTCTTC. V usage is TRBV12-5 and J usage is TRBJ2-1; D gene ambiguous. The V gene's germline CDR1 is LGHNT and CDR2 FRNRAP. The CDR3 consists of 11 residues. V was clipped by 1 base and J by 15 bases, with 10 bases between them.

This clonotype was seen many times. The V gene is TRBV19, the J gene TRBJ2-3; no clear D gene. The V end lost 5 bases, the J end lost 2 bases, and 5 bases lay between the germline ends. CDR1 is LNHDA and CDR2 is SQIVND in the germline V gene (reference sequence). The CDR3 sequence is 12 residues long. This CDR3 reads CASSGPTDTQYF. The CDR3, as DNA: TGTGCCAGTAGTGGTCCCACAGATACGCAGTATTTT.

The chain employs TRBV5-6 and TRBJ1-5; D gene ambiguous. The CDR3 extends over 15 amino acids. From germline, CDR1 is SGHDT and CDR2 YYEEEE. Trimming left V 2 bases short and J 3 bases short, with 12 bases between. Here the CDR3 reads CASSFWGTVNQPQHF. DNA of the CDR3: TGTGCCAGCAGCTTTTGGGGTACGGTCAATCAGCCCCAGCATTTT.

The J gene is TRBJ1-3, the V gene TRBV7-2; tentatively, D is TRBD1 (5 bases). Germline CDR1 SGHTA, CDR2 FQGNSA. The germline V and J ends were trimmed by 7 bases and 0 bases, with 16 bases remaining between them. CDR3 size: 16 residues. In nucleotides, the CDR3 is TGTGCCAGCACCTCCCAGGGAGCGCGCTCTGGAAACACCATATATTTT. Translation gives CASTSQGARSGNTIYF.

This clonotype is classed as medium-sized (0.01 to 0.1%). The chain is built from TRBV30 and TRBJ1-1; D is uncertain. The V gene's germline CDR1 is GTSNPN and CDR2 SVGIG (reference sequence). V shed 0 bases and J shed 3 bases, with 5 bases lying between them. The CDR3 totals 12 residues. The CDR3 DNA reads TGTGCCTGGAGTGTACCTTACACTGAAGCTTTCTTT. Translating it yields CAWSVPYTEAFF.

CDR3 amino acids: CSATAGTGGRDTQYF. In nucleotides, the CDR3 is TGCAGTGCTACCGCCGGGACAGGGGGTCGGGATACGCAGTATTTT. The chain carries TRBV20-1 and TRBJ2-3, with 11 bases aligning to TRBD1. Germline-derived CDR1 and CDR2 are DFQATT and SNEGSKA (reference sequence). Losses at the gene ends were 4 bases for V and 6 bases for J; bases not matched to a gene: 9. This CDR3 has 15 amino acids.

The chain is built from TRBV15 and TRBJ2-4; D gene unclear. Trimming removed 4 bases from V and 0 bases from J, with 10 bases in between. Germline loops: CDR1 LNHNV, CDR2 YYDKDF (reference sequence). The CDR3 has 15 residues. For the CDR3, the DNA is TGTGCCACCAGCATGAGGAGCATAGCCAAAAACATTCAGTACTTC. As protein: CATSMRSIAKNIQYF. Using reference TRBV15 and TRBJ2-4 for the parts outside the CDR3, the full variable domain is DAMVIQNPRYQVTQFGKPVTLSCSQTLNHNVMYWYQQKSSQAPKLLFHYYDKDFNNEADTPDNFQSRRPNTSFCFLDIRSPGLGDTAMYLCATSMRSIAKNIQYFGAGTRLSVL.

Points on this clonotype: A read error is possible here, since a much larger clone lies one base away. V is TRBV29-1 and J is TRBJ2-2; a weak D match, TRBD1 (7 bases). Germline V gene sequence: CDR1 SQVTM, CDR2 ANQGSEA. This CDR3 has 13 residues. In DNA, the CDR3 is TGCAGCGTCCAAGGACAGGCTAACGGGGGGCTGTTTTTT. This encodes CSVQGQANGGLFF.

A few counts support this clonotype. The chain carries TRBV11-3 and TRBJ2-5; D gene ambiguous. The CDR3 is 11 residues long. Between the trimmed V and J ends, which lost 1 base and 4 bases, there was a span of 1 base. Per the germline V gene, CDR1 is SGHNT and CDR2 is YENEEA. DNA of the CDR3: TGTGCCAGCAGCTTAGGAGAGACCCAGTACTTC. This encodes CASSLGETQYF.

With respect to this clonotype: Being one base from a much bigger clone, this may be a read error. This sequence joins TRBV12-3 or TRBV12-4 and TRBJ1-6; D call uncertain. Trimming left V 5 bases short and J 5 bases short, with 7 bases between. This CDR3 comprises 13 residues. CDR3 in DNA: TGTGCCAGCAGTAAAATAGATAATTCACCCCTCCACTTT. Encoded protein: CASSKIDNSPLHF.

The chain carries TRBV20-1 and TRBJ2-7, with D possibly called TRBD1 or TRBD2 (6 bases each). V was shortened by 3 bases and J by 5 bases, with 20 bases between the two germline ends. CDR3 size: 15 residues. Germline CDR1 DFQATT, CDR2 SNEGSKA (reference sequence). The CDR3 sequence: CSASSGTGRFDEQYF. The CDR3 nucleotides read TGCAGTGCTAGTAGTGGCACAGGGAGGTTCGACGAGCAGTACTTC.

J is TRBJ2-3 and V is TRBV7-2; D is ambiguous. Trimming left V 1 base short and J 3 bases short, with 5 bases between. This CDR3 has 13 amino acids. Germline loops: CDR1 SGHTA, CDR2 FQGNSA. The CDR3 bases are TGTGCCAGCAGCTTAGGATGGACAGATACGCAGTATTTT. Its translation: CASSLGWTDTQYF.

Remarks on this clonotype: A read error may explain this, as a much larger clone is one base away. The V call is TRBV20-1, the J call TRBJ1-4; 9 bases match TRBD1. Germline V gene lookup returns CDR1 DFQATT and CDR2 SNEGSKA (reference sequence). The CDR3 has 14 amino acids. As DNA, the CDR3 is TGCAGTGCTCCCGTCTTGACAGGGGGGGAAAAACTGCTTTTT. The encoded protein is CSAPVLTGGEKLLF.

CDR3 protein: CASRKQGANTEAFF. DNA for the CDR3: TGTGCCAGCAGAAAGCAGGGGGCGAACACTGAAGCTTTCTTT. The rearrangement uses TRBV6-1 and TRBJ1-1; TRBD1 agrees at 8 bases. J gave up 1 base and V 6 bases, and 4 bases lay outside the gene matches. In germline, CDR1 is MNHNS, CDR2 SASEGT. The CDR3 extends over 14 amino acids.

On this clonotype itself: The junction shows a germline mismatch at one end, possibly a read error. The V and J genes are TRBV4-2 and TRBJ1-5; TRBD1 is a possible D gene (5 bases). The CDR3 loop spans 15 amino acids. Looked up from germline, CDR1 is LGHNA and CDR2 is YNFKEQ. The chain's CDR3 is CASSETGYSNRPQHF. In DNA form, the CDR3 reads TGTGCCAGCTCAGAAACAGGATATAGCAATCGGCCCCAGCATTTT.

This sequence joins TRBV2 and TRBJ2-2; D might be TRBD1 (6 bases). Trimming left V 5 bases short and J 4 bases short, with 8 bases between. CDR1 and CDR2 from the germline V gene are SNHLY and FYNNEI. The CDR3 consists of 13 residues. The CDR3, as DNA: TGTGCCAGCAGTAAAGGGGGCACCGGGGAGCTGTTTTTT. Translation: CASSKGGTGELFF.

This clonotype came up many times. The chain employs TRBV15 and TRBJ1-5; 7 nucleotides align to TRBD1. CDR1 and CDR2 (germline): LNHNV, YYDKDF (reference sequence). This CDR3 spans 15 amino acids. The V gene end was trimmed by 5 bases and the J gene end by 1 base; junction bases not matched to a gene: 5. The CDR3, as DNA: TGTGCCACCAGCGGACAGGACATGAGCAATCAGCCCCAGCATTTT. Protein: CATSGQDMSNQPQHF.

This clonotype was counted many times. The chain links TRBV9 to TRBJ2-5; 7 bases align to TRBD1. V shed 4 bases, J shed 5 bases, and the junction held 8 bases outside the gene matches. Germline loops: CDR1 SGDLS, CDR2 YYNGEE. The CDR3 spans 14 residues. The CDR3 here is CASSPWARGETQYF. CDR3 bases: TGTGCCAGCAGCCCTTGGGCCAGGGGGGAGACCCAGTACTTC.

This clonotype was seen many times. This chain links TRBV6-1 with TRBJ2-3; D is unclear. Germline V gene data show CDR1 as MNHNS and CDR2 as SASEGT. V lost 11 bases and J 2 bases, leaving 11 bases between the germline ends. CDR3 length: 12 residues. CDR3 in DNA: TGTGCCCCCGGCTACAACACAGATACGCAGTATTTT. The encoded protein is CAPGYNTDTQYF.

Comment on this clonotype: A much larger clone sits a single nucleotide away, making a read error possible. The V and J genes are TRBV12-3 or TRBV12-4 and TRBJ2-7; the match to TRBD1 covers 7 bases. The CDR3 runs to 14 residues. CDR3 amino acids: CASRKGASTYQQYF. The CDR3 DNA follows: TGTGCCAGCAGGAAGGGGGCCAGTACCTACCAGCAGTACTTC.

Regarding this clonotype: A much larger clone is a single base away; this may be a read error. The rearrangement joins TRBV20-1 to TRBJ1-6; D may be TRBD1 (5 bases). Germline CDR1 is DFQATT and CDR2 is SNEGSKA (reference sequence). This CDR3 is 16 amino acids long. DNA for the CDR3: TGCATTGCTAGAGGTGGGGCTCTCGGGGATAATTCACCCCTCCACTTT. It is translated as CIARGGALGDNSPLHF.

The chain is built from TRBV25-1 and TRBJ2-5; the D is unclear. Trimming removed 5 bases from V and 1 base from J, with 8 bases in between. Looked up from germline, CDR1 is MGHDK and CDR2 is SYGVNS. The CDR3 contains 13 residues. The CDR3 sequence is CASSSLVQETQYF. The CDR3 DNA sequence: TGTGCCAGCAGTAGCTTAGTCCAAGAGACCCAGTACTTC.

This clonotype was observed a handful of times. In DNA form, the CDR3 reads TGTGCCAGCAGTCGGAGGACAGGCAGCACAGATACGCAGTATTTT. It translates to CASSRRTGSTDTQYF. The chain carries TRBV6-1 and TRBJ2-3; 7 bases are a match to TRBD1. The CDR3 extends over 15 amino acids. The germline gives CDR1 MNHNS, CDR2 SASEGT. The V segment lost 5 bases and the J segment 0 bases; nucleotides outside the gene matches: 5.

A word on this clonotype: A much larger clone differs from this one at a single base, so this may be a read error. The chain recombines TRBV12-3 or TRBV12-4 with TRBJ2-3; D is possibly TRBD2 (6 bases). The V and J ends lost 7 bases and 4 bases respectively, with 15 bases between them. The CDR3 is 14 amino acids. The CDR3, as DNA: TGTGCCAGCAACTACTCCGGGGGTTCAGATACGCAGTATTTT. This sequence encodes CASNYSGGSDTQYF.

This clonotype was found a few times. The chain recombines TRBV5-1 with TRBJ1-1, with TRBD1 as a possible D gene (5 bases). CDR1 is SGHRS and CDR2 is YFSETQ in the germline V gene. With 6 bases removed from V and 1 base from J, the gap between germline ends came to 10 bases. The CDR3 extends over 13 amino acids. CDR3 in DNA: TGCGCCAGCACCTCGGGGCCGAACACTGAAGCTTTCTTT. Its translation is CASTSGPNTEAFF. Variable domain in full (rest from reference TRBV5-1 and TRBJ1-1): KAGVTQTPRYLIKTRGQQVTLSCSPISGHRSVSWYQQTPGQGLQFLFEYFSETQRNKGNFPGRFSGRQFSNSRSEMNVSTLELGDSALYLCASTSGPNTEAFFGQGTRLTVV.

The chain combines TRBV7-2 with TRBJ1-3; D may be TRBD1 (6 bases). Germline-derived CDR1 and CDR2 are SGHTA and FQGNSA. V was shortened by 1 base and J by 0 bases, with 13 bases between the two germline ends. The CDR3 length is 17 residues. In nucleotides, the CDR3 is TGTGCCAGCAGCTTAGGTGCAGGGGCCAACTCTGGAAACACCATATATTTT. It codes for CASSLGAGANSGNTIYF.